The next 20 T cell receptor beta chains were all read from a single sample in a study of read filtering for tumor transcriptome and immune sequencing. From roughly 390 ng of RNA, a library with molecular barcoded alpha/delta and beta/gamma adaptors was made. TCRdb used MiXCR to reprocess the reads, holding one entry per CDR3 protein. The table records some 130,000 distinct CDR3 sequences, 10% to 15% of them present only once. The material sequenced was a population of CD138-negative cells sorted from bone marrow. These receptors were collected from a donor at least 40 years old with multiple myeloma.

On this clonotype itself: This sequence may be a read error, since a much larger clone differs from it by one base. The gene calls are TRBV14 and TRBJ2-2; 10 bases align to TRBD2. The CDR3 length is 17 residues. CDR1 and CDR2 (germline): SGHDN, FVKESK. V trimming: 4 bases; J trimming: 0 bases; junction bases outside the gene matches: 5. CDR3: CASSRLSGRANTGELFF. Here the CDR3 DNA reads TGTGCCAGCAGCCGACTAAGCGGGAGGGCGAACACCGGGGAGCTGTTTTTT.

There are a few counts of this clonotype. The CDR3 does not end in the conserved phenylalanine or tryptophan, so this is likely a read error. This chain links TRBV29-1 with TRBJ2-2; D not resolved. V lost 1 base to trimming and J lost 3 bases, with 12 bases between them. CDR1 and CDR2 (germline): SQVTM, ANQGSEA. The CDR3 is made up of 15 amino acids. CDR3 sequence (DNA): TGCAGCGTTGAAGGGCCCACCCCGGACACCGGGGAGCTGTTTTCT. Translating gives CSVEGPTPDTGELFS.

Many counts were recorded for this clonotype. This chain uses TRBV5-1 with TRBJ1-1; D remains unclear. The CDR3 sequence is 14 residues long. Germline values: CDR1 SGHRS, CDR2 YFSETQ. V was clipped by 2 bases and J by 1 base, with 9 bases between them. Here the CDR3 reads CASSFRSKNTEAFF. The CDR3 DNA reads as TGCGCCAGCAGCTTCCGCTCGAAGAACACTGAAGCTTTCTTT.

The sample holds many counts of this clonotype. The chain carries TRBV20-1 and TRBJ1-5; D is unclear. The CDR3 covers 11 residues. V was pared by 5 bases and J by 9 bases, with 11 bases between. CDR1 and CDR2 (germline): DFQATT, SNEGSKA (reference sequence). As DNA, the CDR3 is TGCAGTGCTGGCCATTCTGGGCCCCAGCATTTT. It yields the protein CSAGHSGPQHF.

This clonotype has more than one count but fewer than ten. The V gene is TRBV5-1, the J gene TRBJ2-3, with 9 bases lining up with TRBD2. From germline, CDR1 is SGHRS and CDR2 YFSETQ. The CDR3 contains 16 residues. The ends lost 4 bases at V and 3 bases at J; junction bases unmatched: 9. This CDR3 is CASSPPVREGTDTQYF. Written as DNA, the CDR3 is TGCGCCAGCAGCCCGCCAGTGCGGGAGGGTACAGATACGCAGTATTTT.

This clonotype has a handful of counts. As DNA, the CDR3 is TGTGCCAGCAGTCCCAATATGGACTCTGGAAACACCATATATTTT. Translation gives CASSPNMDSGNTIYF. V usage is TRBV6-5 and J usage is TRBJ1-3; D call uncertain. Trimming shortened V by 5 bases and J by 0 bases, and 11 bases separated the two germline ends. This CDR3 spans 15 amino acids. Germline loops: CDR1 MNHEY, CDR2 SVGAGI.

This clonotype was found many times. The chain carries TRBV28 and TRBJ2-3, with 7 nucleotides matching TRBD2. The CDR3 sequence is 16 residues long. Per the germline V gene, CDR1 is MDHEN and CDR2 is SYDVKM. V lost 5 bases to trimming and J lost 0 bases; unmatched junction nucleotides: 8. CDR3 DNA sequence: TGTGCCAGCAGTCGGGCGGGAGCCTCTAGCACAGATACGCAGTATTTT. Residues: CASSRAGASSTDTQYF.

This clonotype has at least ten counts. The chain recombines TRBV28 with TRBJ2-5; 9 bases are shared with TRBD2. Losses at the gene ends were 9 bases for V and 6 bases for J; bases not matched to a gene: 14. In germline, CDR1 is MDHEN, CDR2 SYDVKM. The CDR3 has 15 amino acids. The CDR3 spells CASVEGGGRGKTQYF. The CDR3 nucleotides are TGTGCCAGTGTGGAAGGAGGCGGGAGGGGAAAGACCCAGTACTTC. The variable domain in full, with the rest retrieved from reference TRBV28 and TRBJ2-5, is DVKVTQSSRYLVKRTGEKVFLECVQDMDHENMFWYRQDPGLGLRLIYFSYDVKMKEKGDIPEGYSVSREKKERFSLILESASTNQTSMYLCASVEGGGRGKTQYFGPGTRLLVL.

This clonotype was recorded many times. This sequence joins TRBV28 and TRBJ2-1, with no clear D. Germline assignment: CDR1 MDHEN and CDR2 SYDVKM. The CDR3 covers 13 residues. Trimming shortened V by 5 bases and J by 4 bases, and 9 bases separated the two germline ends. In DNA form, the CDR3 reads TGTGCCAGCAGTAGGACGGGTTACAATGAGCAGTTCTTC. Encoded protein: CASSRTGYNEQFF. The whole variable domain, remainder taken from reference TRBV28 and TRBJ2-1, is DVKVTQSSRYLVKRTGEKVFLECVQDMDHENMFWYRQDPGLGLRLIYFSYDVKMKEKGDIPEGYSVSREKKERFSLILESASTNQTSMYLCASSRTGYNEQFFGPGTRLTVL.

This clonotype was picked up many times. J is TRBJ2-1 and V is TRBV20-1, with 13 bases fitting TRBD2. Trimming cost V 8 bases and J 3 bases; bases outside gene matches: 16. The CDR3 is made up of 18 amino acids. From germline, CDR1 is DFQATT and CDR2 SNEGSKA (reference sequence). CDR3 sequence (DNA): TGCAGTACAGGGGGGGACTGGACTAGCGGGAGTGTCTACAATGAGCAGTTCTTC. Its translation is CSTGGDWTSGSVYNEQFF.

This clonotype was seen a few times. A much larger clone differs from this one at a single base, so this may be a read error. The V gene is TRBV5-1, the J gene TRBJ2-1, with D maybe TRBD2 (6 bases). The CDR3 covers 17 residues. Germline V lookup: CDR1 SGHRS, CDR2 YFSETQ. The CDR3 loop is CASSPRVAAFSYNAQFF. In DNA form, the CDR3 reads TGCGCCAGCAGCCCCCGGGTAGCGGCCTTCTCCTACAATGCGCAGTTCTTC.

This clonotype has a count of ten or more. The genes are TRBV29-1 and TRBJ2-5, with no clear D. V lost 4 bases and J lost 3, with 6 bases in between. From germline, CDR1 is SQVTM and CDR2 ANQGSEA. The CDR3 loop spans 11 amino acids. In nucleotides, the CDR3 is TGCAGCGTTGGACGGGAAGAGACCCAGTACTTC. It is translated as CSVGREETQYF.

Ten or more counts support this clonotype. The chain uses TRBV3-1 and TRBJ2-7, with a tentative D call TRBD2 (5 bases). Trimming removed 6 bases at V and 1 base at J, with 13 bases between. Per germline, CDR1 LGHDT and CDR2 YNNKEL (reference sequence). The CDR3 runs 14 residues. In DNA form, the CDR3 reads TGTGCCAGCAGGCTAGCTCCCGAGTCCTACGAGCAGTACTTC. This gives the protein CASRLAPESYEQYF.

A note on this clonotype: This may be a read error, as it is one base from a much larger clone. V and J are TRBV7-2 and TRBJ2-1; 7 bases agree with TRBD2. Germline V CDR1 and CDR2: SGHTA, FQGNSA. V was clipped by 8 bases and J by 2 bases; unmatched bases: 3. The CDR3 consists of 13 residues. The CDR3 bases are TGTGCCAGCGGCGCGGGGGCCTACAATGAGCAGTTCTTC. The encoded protein is CASGAGAYNEQFF.

This clonotype was seen ten or more times. The chain combines TRBV11-2 with TRBJ1-6, with 8 bases fitting TRBD1. The junction had 6 bases not matched to a gene; V was cut back by 6 bases and J by 8 bases. The V gene's germline CDR1 is SGHAT and CDR2 FQNNGV. The CDR3 has 14 residues. This CDR3 reads CASRPQGAYSPLHF. CDR3 sequence (DNA): TGTGCCAGCAGACCGCAGGGGGCTTATTCACCCCTCCACTTT. Full variable domain (remainder filled in from reference TRBV11-2 and TRBJ1-6): EAGVAQSPRYKIIEKRQSVAFWCNPISGHATLYWYQQILGQGPKLLIQFQNNGVVDDSQLPKDRFSAERLKGVDSTLKIQPAKLEDSAVYLCASRPQGAYSPLHFGNGTRLTVT.

Many counts were recorded for this clonotype. The rearrangement joins TRBV6-2 or TRBV6-3 to TRBJ2-1, with D tentatively TRBD1 (6 bases). Germline CDR1 and CDR2: MNHEY and SVGEGT. V was clipped by 4 bases and J by 5 bases, with 15 bases between them. This CDR3 spans 15 amino acids. The CDR3 bases are TGTGCCAGCAGTTCAACAGGGCCCGACAACAATGAGCAGTTCTTC. This codes for CASSSTGPDNNEQFF.

This clonotype was seen at least ten times. The CDR3 sequence: CASSRTGTGGTNYGYTF. Here the CDR3 DNA reads TGTGCCAGTAGTCGAACCGGGACAGGGGGAACTAACTATGGCTACACCTTC. The V call is TRBV19, the J call TRBJ1-2, with TRBD1 identical over 11 bases. The V and J ends lost 5 bases and 0 bases, in that order; junction bases with no gene match: 8. The CDR3 totals 17 residues. Germline CDR1 LNHDA, CDR2 SQIVND (reference sequence).

This clonotype was seen ten or more times. The V gene is TRBV4-1, the J gene TRBJ1-1, with 10 bases that match TRBD1. Germline CDR1 is MGHRA and CDR2 is YSYEKL. CDR3 length equals 16 residues. Trimming at V came to 4 bases and at J to 1 base, leaving 6 bases not matched to a gene. The CDR3 nucleotides are TGCGCCAGCAGCCGCGCGGGACAGGGGCCGAACACTGAAGCTTTCTTT. The encoded protein is CASSRAGQGPNTEAFF.

This clonotype was observed many times. This sequence joins TRBV25-1 and TRBJ1-2; tentatively, D is TRBD1 (6 bases). In germline, CDR1 is MGHDK, CDR2 SYGVNS. Trimming removed 4 bases at V and 0 bases at J, with 15 bases between. The CDR3 contains 16 residues. The CDR3 bases are TGTGCCAGCAGTGCGCAGGGGCTGGGAGCTAACTATGGCTACACCTTC. Its protein is CASSAQGLGANYGYTF.

This clonotype came up many times. The chain has TRBV5-1 and TRBJ1-1, with D maybe TRBD1 (5 bases). The ends were cut back, 4 bases at V and 7 bases at J, with 17 bases in the middle. This CDR3 has 14 residues. Germline lookup yields CDR1 SGHRS and CDR2 YFSETQ. CDR3 bases: TGCGCCAGCAGCCCGCTGGAGGAACAGGTTGAAGCTTTCTTT. This translates into CASSPLEEQVEAFF.